The 23 T cell receptor beta chains listed next were all sequenced from one sample in a study of regulatory T cells in long-lasting Graves disease. The time point is: newly diagnosed GD, antithyroid drugs for less than 3 months. The TCR library was prepared using RNA isolated from PBMCs. CDR3-region Arm-PCR and iRepertoire HTBI primers produced the TCR beta libraries. MiXCR was run by TCRdb on the multiplex PCR reads, yielding one entry per CDR3 protein. The data hold around 500,000 distinct CDR3 sequences, with 15% to 20% observed a single time. This sample also appeared in a second study, on T cells in Graves' hyperthyroidism and ophthalmopathy.

The specimen was peripheral blood mononuclear cells (PBMCs), collected at new diagnosis, from a patient treated with antithyroid drugs. The receptors here all came from a woman aged 35-60 years with Graves disease.

This clonotype has ten or more counts. The chain is built from TRBV6-1 and TRBJ2-3, with 8 positions matching TRBD2. The CDR3 loop spans 17 amino acids. CDR1 and CDR2 (germline): MNHNS, SASEGT. J lost 5 bases, V lost 6 bases, and 16 bases had no gene match. The CDR3 DNA follows: TGTGCCAGCAGGCCGTTCCCAACGGGGGGGCAGGGAGATACGCAGTATTTT. Protein product: CASRPFPTGGQGDTQYF.

About this clonotype: A much larger clone differs from this one at a single base, so this may be a read error. V and J are TRBV6-1 and TRBJ2-7; unclear D gene. Trimming removed 3 bases from V and 2 bases from J, with 2 bases in between. CDR1 and CDR2 (germline): MNHNS, SASEGT. This CDR3 is 11 amino acids long. The CDR3 region has the DNA TGTGCCAGCAGTGATGCCTACGAGCAGTACTTC. This encodes CASSDAYEQYF.

The sample holds many counts of this clonotype. The chain uses TRBV6-4 and TRBJ1-5; possibly TRBD1 for D (6 bases). The V and J ends lost 11 bases and 3 bases respectively, with 17 bases between them. This CDR3 spans 14 amino acids. CDR1 and CDR2 from the germline V gene are MRHNA and SNTAGT. The CDR3, as DNA: TGTGCCCGCCGGGACACTAGGAACAATCAGCCCCAGCATTTT. It translates to CARRDTRNNQPQHF.

This clonotype was picked up a small number of times. The chain employs TRBV24-1 and TRBJ2-3; no clear D gene. This CDR3 has 14 amino acids. V lost 5 bases and J 0 bases, leaving 8 bases between the germline ends. Germline lookup yields CDR1 KGHDR and CDR2 SFDVKD. The DNA for the CDR3 is TGTGCCACCAGTGCCCTTGGGAGCACAGATACGCAGTATTTT. This sequence encodes CATSALGSTDTQYF.

This clonotype was seen a handful of times. The chain couples TRBV5-1 to TRBJ1-1; weak D call: TRBD1 (5 bases). Trimming took off 3 bases at V and 4 bases at J, with 16 bases between the two ends. Germline CDR1 and CDR2: SGHRS and YFSETQ. The CDR3 has 15 amino acids. The CDR3 protein is CASSSARGASTEAFF. CDR3 DNA sequence: TGCGCCAGCAGCTCCGCCCGAGGGGCGAGCACTGAAGCTTTCTTT.

This clonotype was picked up many times. The chain carries TRBV12-3 or TRBV12-4 and TRBJ1-1; D call uncertain. The length of the CDR3 is 13 residues. V was trimmed by 1 base and J by 4 bases, leaving 7 bases between them. The DNA for the CDR3 is TGTGCCAGCAGTTTAGAGTTGAGCACTGAAGCTTTCTTT. Translating gives CASSLELSTEAFF.

This clonotype was observed at least ten times. V usage is TRBV28 and J usage is TRBJ2-5; D remains unclear. Germline V gene data show CDR1 as MDHEN and CDR2 as SYDVKM. The CDR3 is 15 amino acids. Trimming cost V 8 bases and J 5 bases, with 21 bases left between them. In nucleotides, the CDR3 is TGTGCCAGCGCGCCGTCCCTCGCTAGGTGGGAGACCCAGTACTTC. This codes for CASAPSLARWETQYF.

The rearrangement joins TRBV7-2 to TRBJ1-2; D might be TRBD1 (6 bases). Germline CDR1 SGHTA, CDR2 FQGNSA. V was pared by 4 bases and J by 1 base, with 13 bases between. The CDR3 runs 15 residues. The CDR3 bases are TGTGCCAGCAGCTACTACAGGGACTTTAACTATGGCTACACCTTC. Translated: CASSYYRDFNYGYTF.

The sample holds many counts of this clonotype. The chain couples TRBV9 to TRBJ2-2; TRBD2 is a possible D gene (6 bases). The CDR3 is 16 amino acids. Germline V CDR1 and CDR2: SGDLS, YYNGEE. The V gene lost 2 bases and the J gene lost 4 bases, with 15 bases spanning the gap. DNA for the CDR3: TGTGCCAGCAGCGTCCGACCGGAGGGGACCACCGGGGAGCTGTTTTTT. This encodes CASSVRPEGTTGELFF.

This clonotype was counted at least ten times. The chain joins TRBV2 to TRBJ2-5; D may be TRBD2 (6 bases). Germline assignment: CDR1 SNHLY and CDR2 FYNNEI. The CDR3 totals 16 residues. Trimming cost V 7 bases and J 6 bases, with 24 bases left between them. The CDR3 DNA is TGTGCCAGCACGGGGGAGGCGGGCTGGGAATCGAAGACCCAGTACTTC. Protein: CASTGEAGWESKTQYF. Looking up the rest from reference TRBV2 and TRBJ2-5 gives the full variable domain: EPEVTQTPSHQVTQMGQEVILRCVPISNHLYFYWYRQILGQKVEFLVSFYNNEISEKSEIFDDQFSVERPDGSNFTLKIRSTKLEDSAMYFCASTGEAGWESKTQYFGPGTRLLVL.

This clonotype was detected many times. The chain recombines TRBV19 with TRBJ1-2; no clear D. The CDR3 is made up of 14 amino acids. The germline CDR1 and CDR2 sequences are LNHDA and SQIVND (reference sequence). The V end lost 4 bases, the J end lost 2 bases, and 11 bases lay between the germline ends. This CDR3 is CASSNGLRNYGYTF. The DNA of the CDR3 is TGTGCCAGTAGTAACGGACTGAGGAACTATGGCTACACCTTC.

The DNA for the CDR3 is TGCAGTGCTCCCGAGGGGGGCCTGGGCACAGATACGCAGTATTTT. This encodes CSAPEGGLGTDTQYF. The J gene is TRBJ2-3, the V gene TRBV20-1, with D tentatively TRBD1 or TRBD2 (6 bases each). Between the trimmed V and J ends, which lost 5 bases and 1 base, there was a span of 16 bases. Germline CDR1 is DFQATT and CDR2 is SNEGSKA (reference sequence). The CDR3 is 15 residues long.

This clonotype was seen at least ten times. This sequence joins TRBV9 and TRBJ2-5, with 7 bases lining up with TRBD2. The CDR3 contains 14 residues. CDR1 is SGDLS and CDR2 is YYNGEE in the germline V gene. The trim removed 4 bases at V and 5 bases at J, leaving 8 bases unmatched. The CDR3 loop reads CASSRGLVGETQYF. The DNA for the CDR3 is TGTGCCAGCAGCCGCGGACTAGTCGGTGAGACCCAGTACTTC.

A few counts support this clonotype. The V call is TRBV20-1, the J call TRBJ2-3; no clear D gene. V was shortened by 0 bases and J by 6 bases, with 13 bases between the two germline ends. Germline V CDR1 and CDR2: DFQATT, SNEGSKA (reference sequence). The CDR3 is 14 amino acids. Here the CDR3 reads CSARDWALGDTQYF. The CDR3 DNA reads as TGCAGTGCTAGAGATTGGGCCCTCGGCGATACGCAGTATTTT.

The table lists this clonotype with many counts. The conserved final phenylalanine or tryptophan is absent from the CDR3, which likely points to a read error. The V call is TRBV20-1, the J call TRBJ2-1; 12 positions agree with TRBD2. Germline CDR1 reads DFQATT; CDR2 reads SNEGSKA (reference sequence). V lost 7 bases and J lost 3; bases outside the gene matches: 4. The CDR3 has 14 residues. The CDR3, as DNA: TGCAGTGTCCCGGGACTAGCGGGCTACAATGAGCAGTTCTTG. Translating gives CSVPGLAGYNEQFL.

The chain joins TRBV9 to TRBJ2-4, with TRBD1 identical over 7 bases. V gave up 0 bases and J gave up 0 bases; unmatched junction bases: 3. There are 16 residues in the CDR3. Germline CDR1 reads SGDLS; CDR2 reads YYNGEE. The CDR3 DNA is TGTGCCAGCAGCGTAGCAACAGGGGTAGCCAAAAACATTCAGTACTTC. This sequence encodes CASSVATGVAKNIQYF.

This sequence joins TRBV7-9 and TRBJ1-6; 8 nucleotides line up with TRBD1. Losses at the gene ends were 3 bases for V and 10 bases for J; bases not matched to a gene: 14. The germline V gene has CDR1 SEHNR and CDR2 FQNEAQ (reference sequence). The CDR3 consists of 17 residues. The CDR3 bases are TGTGCCAGCAGCTTGGAGGGTCATGGACAGGGTAAATCACCCCTCCACTTT. Protein product: CASSLEGHGQGKSPLHF.

This clonotype was detected many times. The chain employs TRBV5-6 and TRBJ1-2; 7 positions match TRBD1. Germline V lookup: CDR1 SGHDT, CDR2 YYEEEE. CDR3 size: 15 residues. V was pared by 6 bases and J by 9 bases, with 17 bases of the junction left unmatched. Here the CDR3 reads CASNFIGTDSRRYTF. The CDR3 region has the DNA TGTGCCAGCAACTTTATCGGGACAGACTCACGACGCTACACCTTC.

This clonotype was counted between two and nine times. The V call is TRBV30, the J call TRBJ2-7; possible D gene TRBD2, 7 bases. Germline V gives CDR1 GTSNPN, CDR2 SVGIG (reference sequence). Deletions cut 5 bases from V and 3 bases from J, with 11 bases between. The CDR3 has 12 residues. In DNA, the CDR3 is TGTGCCTGGGGAAGGGGGGGCTACGAGCAGTACTTC. It is translated as CAWGRGGYEQYF. The full variable domain, with the rest looked up from reference TRBV30 and TRBJ2-7, is SQTIHQWPATLVQPVGSPLSLECTVEGTSNPNLYWYRQAAGRGLQLLFYSVGIGQISSEVPQNLSASRPQDRQFILSSKKLLLSDSGFYLCAWGRGGYEQYFGPGTRLTVT.

This clonotype has at least ten counts. The chain employs TRBV7-9 and TRBJ1-2; D is ambiguous. Trimming cost V 4 bases and J 2 bases, with 8 bases left between them. The V gene's germline CDR1 is SEHNR and CDR2 FQNEAQ (reference sequence). This CDR3 has 13 amino acids. The CDR3 bases are TGTGCCAGCAGCTCCGGTTTGAACTATGGCTACACCTTC. Its protein is CASSSGLNYGYTF.

The CDR3 reads CASSHDSGTAKYEQYF. The CDR3 DNA reads TGTGCCAGCAGCCATGACTCCGGGACAGCGAAATACGAGCAGTACTTC. The rearrangement links TRBV3-1 to TRBJ2-7; 7 bases align to TRBD1. This CDR3 comprises 16 residues. With 3 bases clipped from V and 4 bases from J, the junction kept 12 bases outside the gene matches. Germline V lookup: CDR1 LGHDT, CDR2 YNNKEL (reference sequence).

This clonotype was counted many times. The V gene is TRBV7-3, the J gene TRBJ2-2, with 7 positions matching TRBD2. J gave up 5 bases and V 3 bases, and 6 bases lay outside the gene matches. Germline values: CDR1 SGHTA, CDR2 FQGTGA. This CDR3 spans 15 amino acids. The CDR3 DNA follows: TGTGCCAGCAGCTTCGGCGGGGGAGGGACCGGGGAGCTGTTTTTT. This gives the protein CASSFGGGGTGELFF.

This clonotype has more than one count but fewer than ten. The chain couples TRBV4-1 to TRBJ1-5; D is undetermined. The CDR3 is 15 residues long. The germline V and J ends were trimmed by 2 bases and 5 bases, with 13 bases remaining between them. Germline CDR1 reads MGHRA; CDR2 reads YSYEKL. CDR3 DNA sequence: TGCGCCAGCAGCCAACTAATGGTGCGGTATCAGCCCCAGCATTTT. Protein product: CASSQLMVRYQPQHF.